The 13 T cell receptor beta chains reported below all come from one sample, sequenced in a study of vaccination and CD4 T cells after COVID-19 (dated by TCRdb to the early 2020s). Antigen specificity for these receptors is unknown. The library came from PCR. Sequencing relied on an Illumina iSeq 100. DNA from cultured CD4+ T cells underwent TCR sequencing with the Oncomine TCR Beta short-read assay at the Johns Hopkins FTIC core. TCRdb reprocessing: public reads trimmed at Q25 with fastp, clones called with MiXCR, in-frame beta chains kept. Under each unique CDR3 protein, matching rows form one entry showing the most common genes and DNA. This sample holds over 11,000 distinct CDR3 sequences; less than 50% were observed only once. The leading ten clones occupy approximately 17% of the sample. Read against the paper, the sample's treatment or condition label means: roughly ten-day PBMC culture with coronavirus spike peptide pools or control peptides (ViraFEST assay).

Sequenced sample: cultured CD4+ T cells from blood. Every receptor here comes from a human donor with COVID-19.

Turning to this clonotype: The junction and the germline gene differ at one end; a read error may be behind it. This CDR3 is CAGRTGGAVYEQYF. For the CDR3, the DNA is TGTGCCGGCAGAACCGGGGGGGCCGTATACGAGCAGTACTTC. This rearrangement joins TRBV6-2 or TRBV6-3 to TRBJ2-7, with TRBD2 matching over 8 bases. Germline V lookup: CDR1 MNHEY, CDR2 SVGEGT. The CDR3 covers 14 residues.

The chain couples TRBV7-9 to TRBJ2-1, with D perhaps being TRBD1 or TRBD2 (6 bases each). Germline V gene lookup returns CDR1 SEHNR and CDR2 FQNEAQ (reference sequence). V lost 1 base to trimming and J lost 5 bases, with 21 bases between them. The CDR3 covers 18 residues. The CDR3: CASSLGPPEGGTHNEQFF. The CDR3 nucleotides are TGTGCCAGCAGCTTAGGCCCGCCGGAGGGGGGAACCCACAATGAGCAGTTCTTC.

The chain has TRBV7-3 and TRBJ1-1, with D unresolved. The germline V and J ends were trimmed by 5 bases and 6 bases, with 13 bases remaining between them. CDR1 is SGHTA, CDR2 FQGTGA, per germline. The length of the CDR3 is 13 residues. CDR3 coding DNA: TGTGCCAGCAGCCCAACGGGCGTTGCTGAAGCTTTCTTT. It specifies CASSPTGVAEAFF.

This chain uses TRBV7-9 with TRBJ1-5; D is uncertain. This CDR3 spans 12 amino acids. The V end lost 1 base, the J end lost 7 bases, and 5 bases lay between the germline ends. The germline V gene encodes CDR1 SEHNR and CDR2 FQNEAQ (reference sequence). The chain's CDR3 is CASSLDGQPQHF. DNA for the CDR3: TGTGCCAGCAGCTTAGACGGGCAGCCCCAGCATTTT.

This chain joins TRBV6-1 and TRBJ1-6; possibly TRBD1 for D (5 bases). The germline V gene has CDR1 MNHNS and CDR2 SASEGT. V lost 5 bases, J lost 13 bases, and 12 bases lay in between. The CDR3 covers 12 residues. The CDR3 sequence is CASSPLGEPLHF. In DNA, the CDR3 is TGTGCCAGCAGTCCCCTAGGGGAGCCCCTCCACTTT.

The chain has TRBV25-1 and TRBJ2-5; D is tentatively TRBD1 or TRBD2 (6 bases each). Germline V gene lookup returns CDR1 MGHDK and CDR2 SYGVNS. V was cut by 0 bases and J by 3 bases, with 11 bases left in between. The CDR3 sequence is 15 residues long. CDR3 loop: CASSEYRGAEETQYF. In DNA, the CDR3 is TGTGCCAGCAGTGAATATAGGGGGGCCGAAGAGACCCAGTACTTC.

The chain uses TRBV12-3 or TRBV12-4 and TRBJ2-3, with D perhaps assigned TRBD1 or TRBD2 (5 bases each). Between the trimmed V and J ends, which lost 7 bases and 0 bases, there was a span of 23 bases. The CDR3 spans 18 residues. CDR3 sequence: CASTKSHPGTASTDTQYF. CDR3 nucleotides: TGTGCCAGCACAAAATCCCACCCTGGGACGGCTAGCACAGATACGCAGTATTTT.

J is TRBJ2-3 and V is TRBV29-1; TRBD1 is a possible D gene (5 bases). The V end lost 4 bases, the J end lost 0 bases, and 14 bases lay between the germline ends. CDR1 is SQVTM, CDR2 ANQGSEA, per germline. CDR3 length equals 15 residues. CDR3 loop: CSVALQGASTDTQYF. CDR3 DNA: TGCAGCGTTGCACTGCAGGGTGCTAGCACAGATACGCAGTATTTT.

The chain couples TRBV10-3 to TRBJ1-6; D ambiguous. CDR3 length equals 14 residues. In germline, CDR1 is ENHRY, CDR2 SYGVKD. V was trimmed by 7 bases and J by 5 bases, leaving 12 bases between them. The CDR3 reads CAIKEDGNNSPLHF. The DNA for the CDR3 is TGTGCCATCAAAGAGGACGGTAATAATTCACCCCTCCACTTT.

CDR3 in amino acids: CASSLAGRGVNYGYTF. The CDR3 nucleotides read TGTGCCAGCAGCTTAGCGGGCAGGGGGGTAAACTATGGCTACACCTTC. The chain uses TRBV7-2 and TRBJ1-2; TRBD1 matches at 7 bases. Germline CDR1 and CDR2: SGHTA and FQGNSA. The CDR3 totals 16 residues. V was pared by 0 bases and J by 2 bases, with 6 bases of the junction left unmatched.

CDR3 loop: CSVDWGGKLFF. The CDR3 bases are TGCAGCGTTGACTGGGGAGGAAAACTGTTTTTT. The rearrangement joins TRBV29-1 to TRBJ1-4; D remains ambiguous. V shed 3 bases and J shed 10 bases, with 9 bases lying between them. CDR3 size: 11 residues. CDR1 and CDR2 (germline): SQVTM, ANQGSEA.

Worth noting for this clonotype: As the CDR3 is not closed by the conserved phenylalanine or tryptophan, this likely results from a read error. The chain is built from TRBV30 and TRBJ2-7; D possibly matches TRBD1 or TRBD2 (5 bases each). V was shortened by 6 bases and J by 3 bases, with 15 bases between the two germline ends. Germline CDR1 GTSNPN, CDR2 SVGIG (reference sequence). The CDR3 is 13 amino acids. The CDR3 reads CACSRGFHYEQYS. The CDR3 DNA sequence: TGTGCCTGCTCGAGGGGATTTCACTACGAGCAGTACTCC.

This clonotype came up a few times. J is TRBJ1-5 and V is TRBV2; D remains unclear. This CDR3 has 14 residues. Germline CDR1 SNHLY, CDR2 FYNNEI. V was shortened by 5 bases and J by 4 bases, with 12 bases between the two germline ends. The CDR3 DNA is TGTGCCAGCAGTATAGCCTCCGGGAATCAGCCCCAGCATTTT. Translated, it gives CASSIASGNQPQHF.